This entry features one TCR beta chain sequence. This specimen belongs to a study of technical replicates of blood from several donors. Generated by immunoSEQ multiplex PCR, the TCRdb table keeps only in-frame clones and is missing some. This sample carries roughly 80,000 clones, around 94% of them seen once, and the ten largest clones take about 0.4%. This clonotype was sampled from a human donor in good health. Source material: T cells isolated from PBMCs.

Written as DNA, the CDR3 is TGTGCCAGCAGCTCCGGGACAGGGAGCACCTACGAGCAGTACTTC. Encoded protein: CASSSGTGSTYEQYF. The V call is TRBV5-4, the J call TRBJ2-7; 9 bases agree with TRBD1. The ends lost 3 bases at V and 2 bases at J; junction bases unmatched: 6. CDR3 length equals 15 residues. Germline V lookup: CDR1 SGHNT, CDR2 YYREEE (reference sequence).